A single sample is the source of the 28 T cell receptor beta chains below, sequenced in a study of shared clonotypes between healthy human individuals. Sequenced by immunoSEQ multiplex PCR; TCRdb stores in-frame clones only, minus some. The sample lists around 2.3 million clones, approximately 94% occurring once. The source material was naive CD4+ T cells sorted from blood. Specified subset: CD45RA+ positively selected. The origin of the receptors is a man younger than 30 in good health.

The gene calls are TRBV7-8 and TRBJ2-7; 7 positions match TRBD2. Looked up from germline, CDR1 is SGHVS and CDR2 is FQNEAQ. This CDR3 spans 16 amino acids. V lost 2 bases, J lost 6 bases, and 13 bases stayed unmatched. The CDR3 sequence is CASSLPPGGSLAEQYF. CDR3 nucleotides: TGTGCCAGCAGCTTACCCCCAGGCGGGAGTTTGGCCGAGCAGTACTTC.

This clone is a singleton in its sample. V and J are TRBV11-2 and TRBJ2-6, with a possible D match to TRBD2 (6 bases). Trimming removed 5 bases from V and 2 bases from J, with 10 bases in between. Germline-derived CDR1 and CDR2 are SGHAT and FQNNGV. CDR3 length: 15 amino acids. The CDR3: CASSRRVAGANVLTF. CDR3 sequence (DNA): TGTGCCAGCAGCCGGAGGGTGGCTGGGGCCAACGTCCTGACTTTC.

A remark on this clone: This sample also contains other DNA sequences that code for the same CDR3. The V call is TRBV27, the J call TRBJ1-1; no definite D call. The germline CDR1 and CDR2 sequences are MNHEY and SMNVEV (reference sequence). Trimming removed 2 bases at V and 1 base at J, with 5 bases between. The CDR3 consists of 13 residues. CDR3 nucleotides: TGTGCCAGCAGTTTAAGGCCGAACACTGAAGCTTTCTTT. Translating it yields CASSLRPNTEAFF.

The V call is TRBV11-2, the J call TRBJ2-1; 8 nucleotides agree with TRBD2. V shed 7 bases, J shed 3 bases, and the junction held 8 bases outside the gene matches. This CDR3 spans 15 amino acids. Looked up from germline, CDR1 is SGHAT and CDR2 is FQNNGV. The CDR3 here is CASITREGVYNEQFF. CDR3 nucleotide sequence: TGTGCCAGCATCACTCGGGAGGGGGTCTACAATGAGCAGTTCTTC.

The chain links TRBV9 to TRBJ2-5; TRBD1 matches 8 bases. Germline CDR1 and CDR2: SGDLS and YYNGEE. Trimming took 0 bases from V and 5 from J; bases not matched to a gene: 9. The CDR3 has 16 residues. CDR3 in amino acids: CASSVDPRGPWETQYF. The CDR3 DNA sequence: TGTGCCAGCAGCGTAGACCCCAGGGGGCCGTGGGAGACCCAGTACTTC.

In nucleotides, the CDR3 is TGTGCCAGCAGCTTAACTCTTGAGACCCAGTACTTC. Translation gives CASSLTLETQYF. V and J are TRBV7-9 and TRBJ2-5; no clear D. The CDR3 loop spans 12 amino acids. V was trimmed by 2 bases and J by 5 bases, leaving 6 bases between them. Germline CDR1 is SEHNR and CDR2 is FQNEAQ (reference sequence). The full variable domain, rest sourced from reference TRBV7-9 and TRBJ2-5, is DTGVSQNPRHKITKRGQNVTFRCDPISEHNRLYWYRQTLGQGPEFLTYFQNEAQLEKSRLLSDRFSAERPKGSFSTLEIQRTEQGDSAMYLCASSLTLETQYFGPGTRLLVL.

The V gene is TRBV27, the J gene TRBJ1-1, with D possibly TRBD1 on 5 matching bases. CDR3 size: 11 residues. Per the germline V gene, CDR1 is MNHEY and CDR2 is SMNVEV (reference sequence). With 5 bases removed from V and 5 bases from J, the gap between germline ends came to 6 bases. For the CDR3, the DNA is TGTGCCAGCAGTGGGGGGACTGAAGCTTTCTTT. The encoded protein is CASSGGTEAFF.

This chain links TRBV28 with TRBJ1-2, with D tentatively TRBD1 (5 bases). CDR1 is MDHEN and CDR2 is SYDVKM in the germline V gene. With 8 bases removed from V and 8 bases from J, the gap between germline ends came to 18 bases. The CDR3 runs 13 residues. The CDR3 DNA sequence: TGTGCCAGCTCGTCGAGCCAGGGAGGCGGCTACACCTTC. The encoded protein is CASSSSQGGGYTF.

The V and J genes are TRBV30 and TRBJ1-3; D gene ambiguous. The CDR3 totals 14 residues. Trimming cost V 0 bases and J 5 bases, with 11 bases left between them. Germline values: CDR1 GTSNPN, CDR2 SVGIG (reference sequence). The CDR3 spells CAWSVFRERNTIYF. Here the CDR3 DNA reads TGTGCCTGGAGTGTATTCAGAGAAAGAAACACCATATATTTT.

This clone was counted a few times. J is TRBJ1-2 and V is TRBV2; 9 bases line up with TRBD1. The CDR3 totals 14 residues. Unmatched junction bases numbered 7, after V lost 4 bases and J lost 7 bases. CDR1 and CDR2 from the germline V gene are SNHLY and FYNNEI. The CDR3 sequence is CASSVGQGMRGYTF. The CDR3 DNA is TGTGCCAGCAGTGTAGGACAGGGGATGCGTGGCTACACCTTC. The full variable domain, its missing parts supplied by reference TRBV2 and TRBJ1-2, is EPEVTQTPSHQVTQMGQEVILRCVPISNHLYFYWYRQILGQKVEFLVSFYNNEISEKSEIFDDQFSVERPDGSNFTLKIRSTKLEDSAMYFCASSVGQGMRGYTFGSGTRLTVV.

The chain combines TRBV5-1 with TRBJ2-7; no clear D. The CDR3 has 13 residues. V was cut by 1 base and J by 1 base, with 6 bases left in between. Germline V gives CDR1 SGHRS, CDR2 YFSETQ. DNA of the CDR3: TGCGCCAGCAGCTTGAGGGCGTCCTACGAGCAGTACTTC. This translates into CASSLRASYEQYF.

There are a few counts of this clone. This chain uses TRBV6-1 with TRBJ1-2, with D possibly matching TRBD1 (5 bases). This CDR3 has 13 residues. The germline V gene has CDR1 MNHNS and CDR2 SASEGT. V was clipped by 3 bases and J by 4 bases, with 9 bases between them. CDR3 protein: CASSEPGRYGYTF. CDR3 nucleotides: TGTGCCAGCAGTGAGCCAGGGCGCTATGGCTACACCTTC.

The V and J genes are TRBV6-6 and TRBJ1-2; no clear D gene. In germline, CDR1 is MNHNY, CDR2 SVGAGI (reference sequence). Trimming left V 2 bases short and J 2 bases short, with 9 bases between. The CDR3 extends over 14 amino acids. CDR3 nucleotides: TGTGCCAGCAGTTACCAATGGTTGAACTATGGCTACACCTTC. This encodes CASSYQWLNYGYTF.

This clone is a singleton in its sample. V gene TRBV10-1 combines with J gene TRBJ2-7; maybe TRBD2 (6 bases). With 4 bases removed from V and 0 bases from J, the gap between germline ends came to 10 bases. The CDR3 runs to 14 residues. Per germline, CDR1 WNHNN and CDR2 SYGVQD (reference sequence). The CDR3: CASSGRRGSYEQYF. The CDR3 nucleotides are TGCGCCAGCAGTGGCAGGCGGGGCTCCTACGAGCAGTACTTC.

The CDR3 region is CASSLQGEVSPLHF. In nucleotides, the CDR3 is TGTGCCAGCAGTTTACAGGGCGAGGTTTCACCCCTCCACTTT. The rearrangement joins TRBV27 to TRBJ1-6; possible D gene TRBD1, 5 bases. Trimming removed 2 bases at V and 9 bases at J, with 11 bases between. Per the germline V gene, CDR1 is MNHEY and CDR2 is SMNVEV (reference sequence). The CDR3 length is 14 residues.

On this clone: Other DNA sequences in the sample encode the same CDR3. The chain carries TRBV19 and TRBJ2-2; D is unclear. Trimming pared 3 bases from V and 6 bases from J, leaving 11 bases between. CDR3 length equals 14 residues. From germline, CDR1 is LNHDA and CDR2 SQIVND (reference sequence). CDR3 nucleotide sequence: TGTGCCAGTAGTATTTTAGCCGGGTCCGGGGAGCTGTTTTTT. Residues: CASSILAGSGELFF.

The V call is TRBV5-6, the J call TRBJ2-5; unclear D gene. This CDR3 is 18 amino acids long. Per the germline V gene, CDR1 is SGHDT and CDR2 is YYEEEE. The V gene lost 0 bases and the J gene lost 3 bases, with 21 bases spanning the gap. The CDR3 region is CASSLGWRLDPGKETQYF. The CDR3 nucleotides are TGTGCCAGCAGCTTGGGGTGGCGTCTAGATCCGGGTAAAGAGACCCAGTACTTC. Full variable domain (rest looked up from reference TRBV5-6 and TRBJ2-5): DAGVTQSPTHLIKTRGQQVTLRCSPKSGHDTVSWYQQALGQGPQFIFQYYEEEERQRGNFPDRFSGHQFPNYSSELNVNALLLGDSALYLCASSLGWRLDPGKETQYFGPGTRLLVL.

On this clone: The sample contains more than one DNA sequence encoding this CDR3. This chain joins TRBV28 and TRBJ1-2; D gene uncertain. The CDR3 is made up of 12 amino acids. Per the germline V gene, CDR1 is MDHEN and CDR2 is SYDVKM. Trimming took 5 bases from V and 0 from J, leaving 4 bases between them. The CDR3 reads CASSQANYGYTF. The CDR3 region has the DNA TGTGCCAGCAGTCAGGCTAACTATGGCTACACCTTC.

V gene TRBV6-1 combines with J gene TRBJ2-2, with D tentatively TRBD2 (7 bases). V lost 2 bases and J 9 bases, leaving 13 bases between the germline ends. The germline V gene has CDR1 MNHNS and CDR2 SASEGT. The CDR3 loop spans 14 amino acids. CDR3 in DNA: TGTGCCAGCAGTGAATCGCGGGGGCGGAGGGAGCTGTTTTTT. Translating gives CASSESRGRRELFF.

The rearrangement links TRBV7-2 to TRBJ1-1; 7 positions match TRBD1. Trimming removed 5 bases from V and 0 bases from J; junction bases left unmatched: 6. CDR1 and CDR2 from the germline V gene are SGHTA and FQGNSA. The CDR3 is 15 amino acids. For the CDR3, the DNA is TGTGCCAGCAGCGTAAGGGGACAGATGAACACTGAAGCTTTCTTT. Translated: CASSVRGQMNTEAFF.

V is TRBV5-1 and J is TRBJ1-4, with a possible D match to TRBD1 (5 bases). This CDR3 spans 17 amino acids. V was trimmed by 0 bases and J by 1 base, leaving 13 bases between them. Looked up from germline, CDR1 is SGHRS and CDR2 is YFSETQ. CDR3: CASSLGVQGLTNEKLFF. The CDR3 DNA sequence: TGCGCCAGCAGCTTGGGGGTCCAGGGCTTAACTAATGAAAAACTGTTTTTT.

The chain couples TRBV7-2 to TRBJ2-1, with 7 bases aligning to TRBD1. Germline V gene sequence: CDR1 SGHTA, CDR2 FQGNSA. Trimming at V came to 6 bases and at J to 4 bases, leaving 3 bases not matched to a gene. The CDR3 spans 13 residues. The CDR3 sequence is CASREDRYNEQFF. Written as DNA, the CDR3 is TGTGCCAGCAGGGAGGACAGGTACAATGAGCAGTTCTTC.

For the CDR3, the DNA is TGTGCCAGCAGGAGCGGCACAGATACGCAGTATTTT. Translated, it gives CASRSGTDTQYF. This chain links TRBV7-2 with TRBJ2-3, with D unresolved. Germline-derived CDR1 and CDR2 are SGHTA and FQGNSA. V lost 6 bases to trimming and J lost 1 base, with 5 bases between them. The CDR3 contains 12 residues.

This clone was counted once. The chain couples TRBV4-2 to TRBJ2-7; TRBD2 aligns across 15 bases. Gene TRBJ2-5 matches the end of the DNA better, so the J call may be wrong. There are 15 residues in the CDR3. The V gene's germline CDR1 is LGHNA and CDR2 YNFKEQ. The CDR3 DNA follows: TGTGCCAGCAGCCCGGGACTAGCGGGAGGACAGACCCAGTACTTC. Translation gives CASSPGLAGGQTQYF.

The V gene is TRBV6-1, the J gene TRBJ2-3, with 12 bases that match TRBD2. This CDR3 has 15 amino acids. Germline trimming cut 6 bases from V and 3 bases from J; bases unmatched to any gene: 4. In germline, CDR1 is MNHNS, CDR2 SASEGT. In nucleotides, the CDR3 is TGTGCCAGCAGGCGGACTAGCGGGGAAACAGATACGCAGTATTTT. It yields the protein CASRRTSGETDTQYF.

V and J are TRBV2 and TRBJ1-2; D may be TRBD1 (6 bases). Trimming left V 4 bases short and J 7 bases short, with 10 bases between. This CDR3 spans 12 amino acids. Germline V CDR1 and CDR2: SNHLY, FYNNEI. The CDR3 DNA follows: TGTGCCAGCAGTGTACTCAGGGGTGGCTACACCTTC. It codes for CASSVLRGGYTF.

The rearrangement uses TRBV2 and TRBJ2-3; a possible D gene is TRBD1 (6 bases). Germline-derived CDR1 and CDR2 are SNHLY and FYNNEI. This CDR3 is 21 amino acids long. V lost 8 bases to trimming and J lost 0 bases, with 33 bases between them. The chain's CDR3 is CASPAQGNKTTRGRSTDTQYF. CDR3 DNA sequence: TGTGCCAGCCCTGCACAAGGTAATAAGACTACCAGGGGACGTAGCACAGATACGCAGTATTTT.

This chain links TRBV30 with TRBJ2-3; perhaps TRBD1 as D (5 bases). V was trimmed by 1 base and J by 3 bases, leaving 14 bases between them. The CDR3 runs 15 residues. The germline V gene has CDR1 GTSNPN and CDR2 SVGIG (reference sequence). CDR3 in amino acids: CAWSGTPDWTDTQYF. The CDR3 nucleotides are TGTGCCTGGAGTGGGACACCCGATTGGACAGATACGCAGTATTTT.